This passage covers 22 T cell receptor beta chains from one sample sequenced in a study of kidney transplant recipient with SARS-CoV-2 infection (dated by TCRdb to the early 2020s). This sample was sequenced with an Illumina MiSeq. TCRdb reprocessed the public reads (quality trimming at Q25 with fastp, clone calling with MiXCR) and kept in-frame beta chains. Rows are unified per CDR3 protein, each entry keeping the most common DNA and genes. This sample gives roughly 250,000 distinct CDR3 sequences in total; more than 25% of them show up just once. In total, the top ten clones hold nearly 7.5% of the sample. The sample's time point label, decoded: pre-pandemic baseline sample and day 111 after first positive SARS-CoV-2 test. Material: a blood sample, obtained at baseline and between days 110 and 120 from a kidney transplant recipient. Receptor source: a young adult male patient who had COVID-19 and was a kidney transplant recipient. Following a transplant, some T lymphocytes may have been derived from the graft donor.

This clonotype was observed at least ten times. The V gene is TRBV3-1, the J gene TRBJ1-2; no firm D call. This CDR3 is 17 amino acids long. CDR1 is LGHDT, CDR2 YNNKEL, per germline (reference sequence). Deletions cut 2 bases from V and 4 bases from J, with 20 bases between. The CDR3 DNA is TGTGCCAGCAGCCAACGTGCCACCCTTCGAAAGACCTATGGCTACACCTTC. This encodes CASSQRATLRKTYGYTF.

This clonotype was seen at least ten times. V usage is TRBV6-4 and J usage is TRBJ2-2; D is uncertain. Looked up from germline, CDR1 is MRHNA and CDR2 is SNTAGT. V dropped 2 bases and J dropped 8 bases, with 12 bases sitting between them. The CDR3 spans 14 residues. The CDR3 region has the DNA TGTGCCAGCAGTGACGGGGTCGGTGAGGGGGAGCTGTTTTTT. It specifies CASSDGVGEGELFF.

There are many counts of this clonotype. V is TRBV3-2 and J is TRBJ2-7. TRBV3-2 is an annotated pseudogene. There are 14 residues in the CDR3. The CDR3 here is CASSQDPQSYEQYF. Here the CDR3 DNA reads TGTGCCAGCAGCCAAGATCCACAGTCCTACGAGCAGTACTTC.

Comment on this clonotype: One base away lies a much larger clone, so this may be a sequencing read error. CDR3 in DNA: TGTGCCATCAGGAGGGGGGGCGCGAGCTCCTATAATTCACCCCTCCACTTT. Translating it yields CAIRRGGASSYNSPLHF. The chain recombines TRBV10-3 with TRBJ1-6, with D possibly being TRBD1 (6 bases). Trimming left V 6 bases short and J 0 bases short, with 15 bases between. Germline V gene data show CDR1 as ENHRY and CDR2 as SYGVKD. The CDR3 sequence is 17 residues long.

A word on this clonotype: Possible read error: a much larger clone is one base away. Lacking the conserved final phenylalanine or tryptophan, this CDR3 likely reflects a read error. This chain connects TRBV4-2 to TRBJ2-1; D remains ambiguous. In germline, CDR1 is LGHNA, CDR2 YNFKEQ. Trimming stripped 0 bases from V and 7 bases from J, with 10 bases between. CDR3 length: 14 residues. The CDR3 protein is CASSQDWERNEQFL. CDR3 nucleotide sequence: TGTGCCAGCAGCCAAGATTGGGAACGAAATGAGCAGTTCCTC.

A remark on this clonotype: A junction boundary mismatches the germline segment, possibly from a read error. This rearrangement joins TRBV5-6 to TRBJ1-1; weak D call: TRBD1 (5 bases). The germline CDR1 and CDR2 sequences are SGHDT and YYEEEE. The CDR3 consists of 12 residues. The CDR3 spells CTSSLGQGWAFF. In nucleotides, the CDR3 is TGTACCAGCAGCTTAGGTCAGGGATGGGCTTTCTTT.

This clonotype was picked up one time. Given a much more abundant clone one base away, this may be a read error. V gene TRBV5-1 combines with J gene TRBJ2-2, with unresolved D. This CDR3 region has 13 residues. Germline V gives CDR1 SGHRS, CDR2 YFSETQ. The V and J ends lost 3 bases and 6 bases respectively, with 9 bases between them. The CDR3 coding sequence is TGCGCCAGCAGCTCCTCAGCCCCCGGGGAGCTGTTTTTT. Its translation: CASSSSAPGELFF.

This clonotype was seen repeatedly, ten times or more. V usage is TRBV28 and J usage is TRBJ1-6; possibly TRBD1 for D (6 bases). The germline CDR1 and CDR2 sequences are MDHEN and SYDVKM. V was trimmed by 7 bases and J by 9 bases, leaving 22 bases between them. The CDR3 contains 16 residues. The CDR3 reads CASNSPGQGFFSPLHF. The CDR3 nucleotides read TGTGCCAGCAACTCGCCGGGCCAGGGGTTCTTTTCACCCCTCCACTTT.

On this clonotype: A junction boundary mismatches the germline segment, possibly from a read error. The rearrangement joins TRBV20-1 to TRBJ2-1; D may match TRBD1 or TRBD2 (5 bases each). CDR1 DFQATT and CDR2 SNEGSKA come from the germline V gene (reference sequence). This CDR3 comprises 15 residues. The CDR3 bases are TGCAATGCTAGCCCAGGGTCTTTCTCACACAATGAGCAGTTCTTC. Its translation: CNASPGSFSHNEQFF.

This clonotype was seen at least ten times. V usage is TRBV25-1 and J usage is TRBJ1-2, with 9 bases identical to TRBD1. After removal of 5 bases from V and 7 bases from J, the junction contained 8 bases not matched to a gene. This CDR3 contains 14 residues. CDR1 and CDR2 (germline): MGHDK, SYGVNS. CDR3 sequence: CASSFTGGGSGYTF. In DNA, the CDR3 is TGTGCCAGCAGTTTTACAGGGGGCGGGAGTGGCTACACCTTC.

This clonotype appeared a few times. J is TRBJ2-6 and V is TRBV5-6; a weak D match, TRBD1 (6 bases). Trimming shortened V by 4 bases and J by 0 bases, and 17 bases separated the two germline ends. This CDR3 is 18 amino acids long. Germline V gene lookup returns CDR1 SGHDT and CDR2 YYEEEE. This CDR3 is CASSVARDTGSGANVLTF. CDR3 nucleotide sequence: TGTGCCAGCAGCGTGGCCCGGGACACAGGCTCTGGGGCCAACGTCCTGACTTTC.

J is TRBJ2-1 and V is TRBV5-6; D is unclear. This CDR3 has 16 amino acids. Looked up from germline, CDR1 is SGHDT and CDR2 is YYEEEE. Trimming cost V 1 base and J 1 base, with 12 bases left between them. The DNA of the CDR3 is TGTGCCAGCAGCTTGAACCTTCTGGCATCCTACAATGAGCAGTTCTTC. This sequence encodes CASSLNLLASYNEQFF.

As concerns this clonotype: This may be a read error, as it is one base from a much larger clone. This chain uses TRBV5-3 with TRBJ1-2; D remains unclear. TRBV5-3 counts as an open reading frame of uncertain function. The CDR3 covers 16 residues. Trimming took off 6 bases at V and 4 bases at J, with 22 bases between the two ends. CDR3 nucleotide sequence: TGTGCCAGAATTGCTAAAGTGGCGAGAAAGACCTATGGCTACACCTTC. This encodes CARIAKVARKTYGYTF.

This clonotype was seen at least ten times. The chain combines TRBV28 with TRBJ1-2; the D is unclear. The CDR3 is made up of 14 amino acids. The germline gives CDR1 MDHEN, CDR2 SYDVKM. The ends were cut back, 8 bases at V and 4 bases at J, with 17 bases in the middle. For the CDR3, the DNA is TGTGCCAGCGGCGACCCCAGACCCCTCTATGGCTACACCTTC. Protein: CASGDPRPLYGYTF.

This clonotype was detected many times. The CDR3 protein is CASSTCWECRKTYGYTF. CDR3 in DNA: TGTGCCAGCAGTACCTGTTGGGAATGTAGAAAGACCTATGGCTACACCTTC. This rearrangement joins TRBV6-1 to TRBJ1-2; D ambiguous. Trimming took 5 bases from V and 4 from J, leaving 23 bases between them. The germline CDR1 and CDR2 sequences are MNHNS and SASEGT. The CDR3 length is 17 residues.

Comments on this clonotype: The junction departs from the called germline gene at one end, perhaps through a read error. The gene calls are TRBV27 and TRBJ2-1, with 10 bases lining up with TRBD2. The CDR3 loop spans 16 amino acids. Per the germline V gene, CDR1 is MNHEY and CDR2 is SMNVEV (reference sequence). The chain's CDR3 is CTSSLSVLAGANEQFF. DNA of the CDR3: TGTACCAGCAGTTTATCGGTTCTAGCGGGAGCCAATGAGCAGTTCTTC.

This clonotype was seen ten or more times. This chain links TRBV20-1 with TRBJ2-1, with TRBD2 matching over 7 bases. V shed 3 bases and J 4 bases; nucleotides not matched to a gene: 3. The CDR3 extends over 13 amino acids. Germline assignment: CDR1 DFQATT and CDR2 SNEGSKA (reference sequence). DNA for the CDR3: TGCAGTGCTAGCCCTAGCGGTTACAATGAGCAGTTCTTC. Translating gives CSASPSGYNEQFF.

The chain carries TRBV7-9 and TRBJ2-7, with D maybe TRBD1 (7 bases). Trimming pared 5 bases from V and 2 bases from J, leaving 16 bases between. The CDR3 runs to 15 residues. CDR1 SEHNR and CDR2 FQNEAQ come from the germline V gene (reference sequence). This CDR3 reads CASSPPGGGPYEQYF. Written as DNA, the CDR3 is TGTGCCAGCAGCCCCCCTGGAGGGGGCCCCTACGAGCAGTACTTC.

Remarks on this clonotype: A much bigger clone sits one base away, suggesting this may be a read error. DNA for the CDR3: TGCGCCAGCAGCTCGGGGACTAGGAGCGATGGTGAGCAGCAGTTCTTC. Protein product: CASSSGTRSDGEQQFF. The chain joins TRBV5-1 to TRBJ2-1, with 8 bases identical to TRBD2. V shed 3 bases and J 11 bases; nucleotides not matched to a gene: 16. The length of the CDR3 is 16 residues. In germline, CDR1 is SGHRS, CDR2 YFSETQ.

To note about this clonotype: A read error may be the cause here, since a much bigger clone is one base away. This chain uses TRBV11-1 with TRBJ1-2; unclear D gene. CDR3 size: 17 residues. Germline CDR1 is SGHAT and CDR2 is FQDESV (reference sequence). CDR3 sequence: CASSNKGKAGKTYGHTF. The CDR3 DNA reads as TGTGCCAGCAGCAACAAAGGTAAGGCTGGAAAGACCTATGGCCACACCTTC.

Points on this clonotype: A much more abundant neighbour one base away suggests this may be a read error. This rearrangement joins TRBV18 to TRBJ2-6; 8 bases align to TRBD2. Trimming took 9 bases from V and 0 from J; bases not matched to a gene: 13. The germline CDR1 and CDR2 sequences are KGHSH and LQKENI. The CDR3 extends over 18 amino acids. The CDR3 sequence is CASSQELAGPSGANVLTF. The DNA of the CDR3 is TGTGCCAGTAGCCAGGAGCTAGCGGGTCCCTCTGGGGCCAACGTCCTGACTTTC.

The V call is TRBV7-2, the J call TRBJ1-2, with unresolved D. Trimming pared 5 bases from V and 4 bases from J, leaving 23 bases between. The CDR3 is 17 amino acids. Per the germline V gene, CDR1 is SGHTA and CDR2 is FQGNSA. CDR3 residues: CASSRRLRDGKTYGYTF. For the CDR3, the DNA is TGTGCCAGCAGCCGGCGACTCAGAGACGGAAAGACCTATGGCTACACCTTC.